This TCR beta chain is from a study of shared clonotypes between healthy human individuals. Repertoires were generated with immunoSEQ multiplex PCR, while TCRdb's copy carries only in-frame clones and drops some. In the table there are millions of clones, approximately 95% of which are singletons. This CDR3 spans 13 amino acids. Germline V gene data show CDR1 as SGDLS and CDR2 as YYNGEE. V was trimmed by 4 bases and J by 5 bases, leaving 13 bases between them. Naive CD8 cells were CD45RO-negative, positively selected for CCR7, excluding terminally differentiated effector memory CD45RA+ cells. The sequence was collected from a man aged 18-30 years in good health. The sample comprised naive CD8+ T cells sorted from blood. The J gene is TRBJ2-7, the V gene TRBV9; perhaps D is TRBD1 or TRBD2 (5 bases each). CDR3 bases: TGTGCCAGCAGCCCGGGACCTCCGGACGAGCAGTACTTC. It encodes CASSPGPPDEQYF.